This T cell receptor beta chain was sequenced during a study of blood T cell repertoires in COVID-19. Overall study context: T cells, B-cell-depleted T cells, or PBMCs provided the cDNA or gDNA that served as material.

Per the study methods: Reference gene primer amplification in the assay estimated nucleated cell counts. Profiling relied on immunoSEQ multiplex PCR, and the TCRdb table lists in-frame clones only, not all of them. The V and J calls and clone size are taken from that table; D and trimming were inferred from the DNA. This sample has about 39,000 clones, with around 79% found just once. This clone was recorded only once. The material sequenced was peripheral blood. The receptor's source is a man between 65 and 85 years old with acute or convalescent COVID-19.

Here the CDR3 reads CASSLTPRTFTDTQYF. For the CDR3, the DNA is TGTGCCAGCAGCTTAACCCCTCGGACTTTCACAGATACGCAGTATTTT. The chain joins TRBV7-2 to TRBJ2-3; weak D call: TRBD2 (5 bases). Trimming pared 2 bases from V and 2 bases from J, leaving 14 bases between. The CDR3 covers 16 residues. CDR1 and CDR2 from the germline V gene are SGHTA and FQGNSA.